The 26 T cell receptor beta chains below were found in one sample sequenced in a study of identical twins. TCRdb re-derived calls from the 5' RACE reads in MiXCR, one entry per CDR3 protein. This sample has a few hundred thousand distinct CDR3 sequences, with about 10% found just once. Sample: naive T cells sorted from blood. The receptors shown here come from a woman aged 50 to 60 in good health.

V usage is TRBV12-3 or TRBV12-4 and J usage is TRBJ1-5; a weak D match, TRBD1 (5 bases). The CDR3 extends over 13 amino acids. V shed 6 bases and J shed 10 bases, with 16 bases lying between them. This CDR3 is CASSWGGGGPQHF. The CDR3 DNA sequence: TGTGCCAGCAGCTGGGGGGGTGGAGGACCCCAGCATTTT.

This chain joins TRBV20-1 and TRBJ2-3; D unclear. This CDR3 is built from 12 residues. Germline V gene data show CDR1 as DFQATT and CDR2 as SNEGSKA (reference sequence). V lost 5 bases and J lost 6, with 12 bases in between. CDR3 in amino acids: CSAFYVADTQYF. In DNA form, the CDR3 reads TGCAGTGCTTTCTATGTGGCCGATACGCAGTATTTT.

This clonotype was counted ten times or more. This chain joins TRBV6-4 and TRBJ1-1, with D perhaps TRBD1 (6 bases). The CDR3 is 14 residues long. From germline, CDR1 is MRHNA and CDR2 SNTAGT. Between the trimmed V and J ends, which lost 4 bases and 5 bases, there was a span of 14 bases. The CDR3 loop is CASSATGRVTEAFF. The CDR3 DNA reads TGTGCCAGCAGTGCTACAGGGAGGGTAACTGAAGCTTTCTTT.

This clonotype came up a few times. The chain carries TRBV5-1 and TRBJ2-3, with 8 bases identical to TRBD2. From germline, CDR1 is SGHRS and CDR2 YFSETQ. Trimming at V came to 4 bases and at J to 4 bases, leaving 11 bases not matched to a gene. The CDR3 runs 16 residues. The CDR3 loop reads CASSKLGGLGSDTQYF. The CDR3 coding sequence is TGCGCCAGCAGCAAATTGGGGGGACTAGGATCAGATACGCAGTATTTT.

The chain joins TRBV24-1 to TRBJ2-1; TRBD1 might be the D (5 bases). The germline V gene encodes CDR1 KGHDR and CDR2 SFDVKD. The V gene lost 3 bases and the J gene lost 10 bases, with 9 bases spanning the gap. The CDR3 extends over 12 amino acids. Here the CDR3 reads CATSDRRQEQFF. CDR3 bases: TGTGCCACCAGTGATCGTAGACAGGAGCAGTTCTTC.

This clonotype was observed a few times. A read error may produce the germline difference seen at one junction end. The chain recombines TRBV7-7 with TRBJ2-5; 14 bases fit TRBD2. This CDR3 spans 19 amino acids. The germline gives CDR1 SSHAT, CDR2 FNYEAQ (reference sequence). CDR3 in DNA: TGTGCTAGCAGCGCAGGTCTCGGGACTAGCGGGAGTCGTGAAGAGACCCAGTACTTC. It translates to CASSAGLGTSGSREETQYF.

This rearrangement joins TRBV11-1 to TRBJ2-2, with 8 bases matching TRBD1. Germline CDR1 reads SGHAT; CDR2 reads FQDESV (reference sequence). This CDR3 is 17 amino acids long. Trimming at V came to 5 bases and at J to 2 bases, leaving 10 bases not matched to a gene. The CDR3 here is CASSRTDRGANTGELFF. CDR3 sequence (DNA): TGTGCCAGCAGCCGAACCGACAGGGGAGCTAACACCGGGGAGCTGTTTTTT.

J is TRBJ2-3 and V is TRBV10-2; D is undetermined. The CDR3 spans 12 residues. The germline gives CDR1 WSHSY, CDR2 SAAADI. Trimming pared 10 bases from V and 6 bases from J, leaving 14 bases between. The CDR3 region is CATKSVEDTQYF. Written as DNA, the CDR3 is TGCGCCACCAAATCCGTGGAGGATACGCAGTATTTT.

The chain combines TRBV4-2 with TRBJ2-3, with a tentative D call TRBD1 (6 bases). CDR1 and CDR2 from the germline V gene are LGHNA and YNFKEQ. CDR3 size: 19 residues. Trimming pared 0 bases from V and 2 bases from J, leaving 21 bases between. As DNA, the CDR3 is TGTGCCAGCAGCCAAGACCAAAGGTCACAGGGAAGATACACAGATACGCAGTATTTT. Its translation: CASSQDQRSQGRYTDTQYF.

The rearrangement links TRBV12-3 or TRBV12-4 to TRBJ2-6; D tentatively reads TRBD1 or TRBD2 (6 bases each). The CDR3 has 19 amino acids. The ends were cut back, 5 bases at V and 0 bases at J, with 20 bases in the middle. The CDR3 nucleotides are TGTGCCAGCAGTACCCTGGGGGGCGTTGAAAACTCTGGGGCCAACGTCCTGACTTTC. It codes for CASSTLGGVENSGANVLTF.

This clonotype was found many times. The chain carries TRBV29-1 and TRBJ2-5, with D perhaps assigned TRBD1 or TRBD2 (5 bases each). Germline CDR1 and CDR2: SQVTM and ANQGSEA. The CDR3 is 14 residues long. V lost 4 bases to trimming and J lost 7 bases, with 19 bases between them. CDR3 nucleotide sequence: TGCAGCGTTGTATTCGGGACGACCTTAGGGACCCAGTACTTC. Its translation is CSVVFGTTLGTQYF.

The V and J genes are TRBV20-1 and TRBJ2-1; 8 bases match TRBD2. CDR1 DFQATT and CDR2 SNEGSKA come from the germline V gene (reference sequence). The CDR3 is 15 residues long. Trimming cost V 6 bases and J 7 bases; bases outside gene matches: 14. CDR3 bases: TGCAGTGCGGGGGGGCGGGAGGCCCTCGGTAATGAGCAGTTCTTC. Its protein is CSAGGREALGNEQFF.

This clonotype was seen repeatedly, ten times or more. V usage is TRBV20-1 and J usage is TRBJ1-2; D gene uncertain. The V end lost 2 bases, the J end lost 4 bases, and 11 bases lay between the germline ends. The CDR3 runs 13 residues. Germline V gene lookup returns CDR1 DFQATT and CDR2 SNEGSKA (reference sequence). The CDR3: CSARSSVLYGYTF. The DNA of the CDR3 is TGCAGTGCTAGATCTTCAGTTCTCTATGGCTACACCTTC.

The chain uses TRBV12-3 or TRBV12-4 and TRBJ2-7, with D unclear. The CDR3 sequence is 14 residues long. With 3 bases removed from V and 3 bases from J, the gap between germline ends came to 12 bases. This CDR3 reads CASSLYGRRYEQYF. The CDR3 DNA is TGTGCCAGCAGTTTGTATGGACGGCGCTACGAGCAGTACTTC.

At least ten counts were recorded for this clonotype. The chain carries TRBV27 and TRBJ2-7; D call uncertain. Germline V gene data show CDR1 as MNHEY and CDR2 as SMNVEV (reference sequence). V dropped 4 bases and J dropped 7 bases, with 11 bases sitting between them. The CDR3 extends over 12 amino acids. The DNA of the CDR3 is TGTGCCAGCAGTTCCCCCCTAGGAGAGCAGTACTTC. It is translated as CASSSPLGEQYF.

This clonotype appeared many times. The CDR3 spells CASSGSGSGTDTQYF. The CDR3 DNA reads TGTGCCAGCAGCGGGAGCGGGAGTGGCACAGATACGCAGTATTTT. V gene TRBV7-2 combines with J gene TRBJ2-3, with TRBD2 matching over 8 bases. The CDR3 extends over 15 amino acids. Trimming removed 5 bases from V and 1 base from J; junction bases left unmatched: 5. Germline CDR1 and CDR2: SGHTA and FQGNSA.

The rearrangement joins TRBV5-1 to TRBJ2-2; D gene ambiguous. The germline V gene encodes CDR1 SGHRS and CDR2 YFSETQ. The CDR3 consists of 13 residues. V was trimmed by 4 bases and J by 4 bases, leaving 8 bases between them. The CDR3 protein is CASSRPSTGELFF. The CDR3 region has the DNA TGCGCCAGCAGCCGGCCTAGCACCGGGGAGCTGTTTTTT.

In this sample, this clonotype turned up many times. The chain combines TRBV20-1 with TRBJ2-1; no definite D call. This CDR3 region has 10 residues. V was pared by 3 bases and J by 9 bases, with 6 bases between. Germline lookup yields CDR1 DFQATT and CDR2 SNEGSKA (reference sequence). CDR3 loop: CSASSSEQFF. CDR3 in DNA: TGCAGTGCTAGTTCCTCTGAGCAGTTCTTC.

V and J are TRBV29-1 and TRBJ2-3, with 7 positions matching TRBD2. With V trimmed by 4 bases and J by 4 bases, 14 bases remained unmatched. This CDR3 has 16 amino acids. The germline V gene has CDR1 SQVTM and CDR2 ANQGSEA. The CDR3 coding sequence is TGCAGCGTTGGCCCCCCCATGGCGGGAGTGGCAGATACGCAGTATTTT. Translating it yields CSVGPPMAGVADTQYF.

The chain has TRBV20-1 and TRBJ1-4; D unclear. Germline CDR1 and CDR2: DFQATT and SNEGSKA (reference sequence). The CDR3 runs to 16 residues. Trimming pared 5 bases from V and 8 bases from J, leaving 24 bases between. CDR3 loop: CSAPKQVPGTLEKLFF. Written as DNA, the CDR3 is TGCAGTGCTCCCAAGCAGGTGCCGGGTACACTCGAAAAACTGTTTTTT.

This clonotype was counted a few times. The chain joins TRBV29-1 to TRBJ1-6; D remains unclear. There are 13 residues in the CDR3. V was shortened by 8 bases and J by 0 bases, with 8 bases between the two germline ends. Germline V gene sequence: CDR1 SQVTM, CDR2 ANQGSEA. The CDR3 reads CSIRSSYNSPLHF. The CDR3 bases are TGCAGCATAAGAAGCTCCTATAATTCACCCCTCCACTTT.

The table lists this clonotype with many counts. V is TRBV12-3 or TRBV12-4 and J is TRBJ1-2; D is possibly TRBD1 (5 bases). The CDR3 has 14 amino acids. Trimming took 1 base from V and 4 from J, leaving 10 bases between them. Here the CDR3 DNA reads TGTGCCAGCAGTTTAGGGGGGGGAGCCTATGGCTACACCTTC. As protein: CASSLGGGAYGYTF.

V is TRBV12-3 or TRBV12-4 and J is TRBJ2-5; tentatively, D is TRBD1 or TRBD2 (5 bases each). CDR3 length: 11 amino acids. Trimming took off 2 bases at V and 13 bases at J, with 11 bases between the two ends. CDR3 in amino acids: CASSLRDERYF. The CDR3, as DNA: TGTGCCAGCAGTTTAAGGGACGAGAGGTACTTC.

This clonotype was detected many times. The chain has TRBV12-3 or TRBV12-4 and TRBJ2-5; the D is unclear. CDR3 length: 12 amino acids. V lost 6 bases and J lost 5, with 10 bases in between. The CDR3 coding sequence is TGTGCCAGCAGCCTAATATGGGAGACCCAGTACTTC. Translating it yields CASSLIWETQYF.

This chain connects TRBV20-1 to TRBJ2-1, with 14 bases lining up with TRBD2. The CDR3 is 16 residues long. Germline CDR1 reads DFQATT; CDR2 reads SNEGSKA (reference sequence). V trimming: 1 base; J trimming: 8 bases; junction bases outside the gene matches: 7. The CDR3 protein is CSARGTSGRPSYEQFF. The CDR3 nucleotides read TGCAGTGCTAGAGGGACTAGCGGGAGGCCATCGTATGAGCAGTTCTTC.

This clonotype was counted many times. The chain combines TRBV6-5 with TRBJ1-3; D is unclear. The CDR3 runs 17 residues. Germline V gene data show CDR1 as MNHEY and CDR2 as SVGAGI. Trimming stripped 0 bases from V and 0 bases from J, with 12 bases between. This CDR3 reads CASSYSNERSSGNTIYF. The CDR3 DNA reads TGTGCCAGCAGTTACTCGAATGAACGGAGCTCTGGAAACACCATATATTTT.